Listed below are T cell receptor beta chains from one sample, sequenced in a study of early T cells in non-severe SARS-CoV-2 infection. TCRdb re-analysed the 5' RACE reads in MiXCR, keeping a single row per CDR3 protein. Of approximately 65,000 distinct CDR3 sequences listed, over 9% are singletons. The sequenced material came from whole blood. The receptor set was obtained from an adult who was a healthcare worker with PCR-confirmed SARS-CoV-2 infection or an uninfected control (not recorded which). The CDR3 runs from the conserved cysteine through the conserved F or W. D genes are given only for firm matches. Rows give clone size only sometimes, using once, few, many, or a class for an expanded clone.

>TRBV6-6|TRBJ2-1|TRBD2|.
CASSYVTGGRPYNEQFF
TGTGCCAGCAGTTACGTAACGGGGGGGAGACCCTACAATGAGCAGTTCTTC
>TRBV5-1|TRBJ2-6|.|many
CASSDPGPGANVLTF
TGCGCCAGCAGCGACCCAGGCCCTGGGGCCAACGTCCTGACTTTC
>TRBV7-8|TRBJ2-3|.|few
CASSLGRGTSTDTQYF
TGTGCCAGCAGCTTAGGGCGGGGTACTAGCACAGATACGCAGTATTTT
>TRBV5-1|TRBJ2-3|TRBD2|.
CASTDERGGPITDTQYF
TGCGCCAGCACGGACGAGCGGGGGGGCCCAATCACAGATACGCAGTATTTT
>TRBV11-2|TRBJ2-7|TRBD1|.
CASSPVPRDRASYEQYF
TGTGCCAGCAGCCCAGTTCCGCGGGACAGGGCTTCCTACGAGCAGTACTTC
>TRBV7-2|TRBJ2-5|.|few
CASSFGLGFGETQYF
TGTGCCAGCAGCTTCGGGCTTGGTTTCGGAGAGACCCAGTACTTC
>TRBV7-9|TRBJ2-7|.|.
CASSLDIRSHEQYF
TGTGCCAGCAGCTTAGACATCCGCTCCCACGAGCAGTACTTC
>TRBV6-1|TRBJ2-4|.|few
CASSEARGQAKNIQYF
TGTGCCAGCAGTGAAGCGCGGGGGCAGGCCAAAAACATTCAGTACTTC
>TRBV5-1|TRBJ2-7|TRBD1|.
CASRPGQASYEQYF
TGCGCCAGCAGACCGGGACAGGCCTCCTACGAGCAGTACTTC
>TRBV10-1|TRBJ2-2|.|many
CASSPSGRTGELFF
TGCGCCAGCTCTCCTTCCGGGCGCACCGGGGAGCTGTTTTTT
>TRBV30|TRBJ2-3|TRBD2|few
CAWSVFLAGGTDTQYF
TGTGCCTGGAGTGTATTCCTAGCGGGGGGCACAGATACGCAGTATTTT
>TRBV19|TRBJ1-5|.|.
CASSIQRLSNQPQHF
TGTGCCAGTAGTATCCAGAGACTTAGCAATCAGCCCCAGCATTTT
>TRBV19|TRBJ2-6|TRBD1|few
CASSNRQGLLRDGANVLTF
TGTGCCAGTAGTAACAGACAGGGTTTGCTCCGAGATGGGGCCAACGTCCTGACTTTC
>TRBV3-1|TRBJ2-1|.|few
CASSQGVMWGAGEQFF
TGTGCCAGCAGCCAAGGAGTTATGTGGGGGGCCGGTGAGCAGTTCTTC
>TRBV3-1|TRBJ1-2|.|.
CASSQHYGYTF
TGTGCCAGCAGCCAACACTATGGCTACACCTTC
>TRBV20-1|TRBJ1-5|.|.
CSASQGNQPQHF
TGCAGTGCCAGCCAGGGAAATCAGCCCCAGCATTTT
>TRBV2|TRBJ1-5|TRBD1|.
CASTHPGQGRDNQPQHF
TGTGCCAGCACCCACCCGGGACAGGGGAGGGACAATCAGCCCCAGCATTTT
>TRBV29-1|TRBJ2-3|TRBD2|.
CSVEDYERGVTDTQYF
TGCAGCGTTGAAGATTATGAGCGGGGAGTCACAGATACGCAGTATTTT
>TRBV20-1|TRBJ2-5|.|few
CSARSGNKETQYF
TGCAGTGCTAGATCCGGAAACAAAGAGACCCAGTACTTC
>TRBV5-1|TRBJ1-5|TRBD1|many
CASSPPGGIQPQHF
TGCGCCAGCAGTCCACCAGGGGGTATTCAGCCCCAGCATTTT
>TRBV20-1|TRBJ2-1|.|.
CSASRGSSYNEQFF
TGCAGTGCTAGTCGGGGGTCTTCCTACAATGAGCAGTTCTTC
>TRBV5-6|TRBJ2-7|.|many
CASSLGQTAYEQYF
TGTGCCAGCAGCTTGGGACAGACCGCCTACGAGCAGTACTTC
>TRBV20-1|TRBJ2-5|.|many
CSDKDQLETQYF
TGCAGTGATAAGGATCAGCTGGAGACCCAGTACTTC
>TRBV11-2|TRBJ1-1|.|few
CASSSRGRIRNTEAFF
TGTGCCAGCAGCTCCCGCGGACGGATCAGGAACACTGAAGCTTTCTTT
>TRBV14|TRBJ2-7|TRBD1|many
CASSQPGTVSNEQYF
TGTGCCAGCAGCCAGCCCGGGACAGTGTCCAACGAGCAGTACTTC
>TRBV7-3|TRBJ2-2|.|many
CASSLGAGGSTGELFF
TGTGCCAGCAGCTTAGGTGCCGGGGGCAGCACCGGGGAGCTGTTTTTT
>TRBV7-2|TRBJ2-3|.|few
CASSLALAIDTQYF
TGTGCCAGCAGCTTAGCGTTAGCGATCGATACGCAGTATTTT
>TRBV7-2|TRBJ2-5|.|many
CASSLFRVGTQETQYF
TGTGCCAGCAGCTTATTTAGGGTAGGGACCCAAGAGACCCAGTACTTC
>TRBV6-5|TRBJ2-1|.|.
CASSADGARYNEQFF
TGTGCCAGCAGCGCCGACGGTGCTAGGTACAATGAGCAGTTCTTC
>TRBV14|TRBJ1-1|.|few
CASSRGLTLNTEAFF
TGTGCCAGCAGCCGGGGACTCACTTTGAACACTGAAGCTTTCTTT
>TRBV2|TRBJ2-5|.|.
CASSVGSPGETQYF
TGTGCCAGCAGTGTCGGCAGTCCAGGAGAGACCCAGTACTTC
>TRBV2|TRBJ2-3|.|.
CASSEALGGRDTQYF
TGTGCCAGCAGTGAAGCGCTTGGGGGCCGGGATACGCAGTATTTT
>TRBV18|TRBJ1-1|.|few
CASSPDRDTEAFF
TGTGCCAGCTCACCTGACCGCGACACTGAAGCTTTCTTT
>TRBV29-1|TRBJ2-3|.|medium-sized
CSVEASSFSTDTQYF
TGCAGCGTTGAAGCGTCTTCGTTCAGCACAGATACGCAGTATTTT
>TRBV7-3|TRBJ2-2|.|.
CASSLTGRPKGELFF
TGTGCCAGCAGCCTAACGGGCAGGCCAAAGGGGGAGCTGTTTTTT
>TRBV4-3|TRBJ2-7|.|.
CASSQDRAYEQYF
TGCGCCAGCAGCCAAGACAGGGCTTACGAGCAGTACTTC
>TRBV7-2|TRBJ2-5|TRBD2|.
CASSLARLAGQETQYF
TGTGCCAGCAGCTTAGCGCGCCTAGCGGGACAAGAGACCCAGTACTTC
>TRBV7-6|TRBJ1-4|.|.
CASSPGASLNEKLFF
TGTGCCAGCAGCCCAGGCGCCAGCTTAAATGAAAAACTGTTTTTT
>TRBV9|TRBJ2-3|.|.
CASSVAPGSSTDTQYF
TGTGCCAGCAGCGTAGCGCCAGGGTCTAGCACAGATACGCAGTATTTT
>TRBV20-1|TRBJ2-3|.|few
CSAEGWQTSTDTQYF
TGCAGTGCTGAGGGCTGGCAAACTAGCACAGATACGCAGTATTTT
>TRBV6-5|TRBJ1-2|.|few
CASSYSPGTGYGYTF
TGTGCCAGCAGTTACTCGCCTGGGACGGGCTATGGCTACACCTTC
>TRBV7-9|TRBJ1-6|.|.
CASRAEGTINSPLHF
TGTGCCAGCAGGGCGGAAGGAACCATCAATTCACCCCTCCACTTT
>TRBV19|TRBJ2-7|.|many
CASSEAGTPSYEQYF
TGTGCCAGTAGTGAGGCAGGTACCCCATCCTACGAGCAGTACTTC
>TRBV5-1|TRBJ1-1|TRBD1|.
CASSRGQGVTTEAFF
TGCGCCAGCAGCAGAGGACAGGGGGTAACCACTGAAGCTTTCTTT
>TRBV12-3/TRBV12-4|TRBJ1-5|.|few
CASSFGPGDRPQHF
.
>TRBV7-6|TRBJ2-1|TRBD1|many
CASSLLGGQGVDEQFF
TGTGCCAGCAGCTTATTAGGGGGCCAGGGGGTCGATGAGCAGTTCTTC